This T cell receptor (beta chain) appears in the sequencing data of a study of blood T cell repertoires in COVID-19. In the study overall: From the United States, Italy and Spain came samples of acute and convalescent COVID-19. Sources were T cells, B-cell-depleted T cells, or PBMCs; the material itself was cDNA or gDNA.

The method was immunoSEQ multiplex PCR; TCRdb's version includes in-frame clones alone and lacks a portion of them. Altogether roughly 140,000 clones are present, 75% to 90% being singletons, with the ten largest covering approximately 15%. Trimming shortened V by 5 bases and J by 0 bases, and 13 bases separated the two germline ends. Germline CDR1 and CDR2: SGHVS and FNYEAQ. The CDR3 runs to 16 residues. This TCR was recovered from a woman in her thirties or forties with acute or convalescent COVID-19. Sequencing was done on a sample of peripheral blood. The chain links TRBV7-6 to TRBJ1-4; D ambiguous. The CDR3 DNA is TGTGCCAGCAGCCCAGCGGCTGACGCAACTAATGAAAAACTGTTTTTT. Amino acid sequence: CASSPAADATNEKLFF.